Each of the 32 T cell receptor beta chains below was sequenced from the same sample in a study of blood T cell repertoires in COVID-19 (TCRdb year 2020). Libraries were made using the immunoSEQ multiplex PCR assay. This is the immuneACCESS table as TCRdb keeps it, with only in-frame sequences that have V and J called. A part of the clones is gone; compared with another copy, unresolved V genes explain less than half, and the rest is unexplained. For this sample there are around 76,000 clones; 65% to 85% appear just once. The ten most abundant clones make up roughly 13% of the sample. Sequenced sample: peripheral blood. The receptors derive from a man in his forties or fifties with COVID-19, enrolled during active disease.

This clone was detected only a few times. This chain connects TRBV9 to TRBJ2-1; D gene uncertain. The CDR3 extends over 14 amino acids. Between the trimmed V and J ends, which lost 5 bases and 5 bases, there was a span of 14 bases. Germline CDR1 and CDR2: SGDLS and YYNGEE. CDR3 sequence: CASRARPRNNEQFF. CDR3 DNA: TGTGCCAGCAGGGCGCGCCCGAGGAACAATGAGCAGTTCTTC.

This clone was seen a few times. The J gene is TRBJ2-1, the V gene TRBV4-2; 8 positions match TRBD2. V shed 4 bases, J shed 8 bases, and the junction held 10 bases outside the gene matches. This CDR3 spans 15 amino acids. CDR1 is LGHNA and CDR2 is YNFKEQ in the germline V gene. The CDR3 DNA reads as TGTGCCAGCAGCCGGCGAGCGGGAGAGCCCCATGAGCAGTTCTTC. Protein: CASSRRAGEPHEQFF.

The V and J genes are TRBV7-3 and TRBJ2-1; 7 bases line up with TRBD2. J gave up 3 bases and V 5 bases, and 7 bases lay outside the gene matches. This CDR3 contains 15 residues. In germline, CDR1 is SGHTA, CDR2 FQGTGA. CDR3 sequence reads: CASSLGTTSYNEQFF. In DNA form, the CDR3 reads TGTGCCAGCAGCCTCGGGACTACCAGCTACAATGAGCAGTTCTTC.

A single count supports this clone. The genes are TRBV21-1 and TRBJ2-1; TRBD2 was called by the table and not checked on the DNA. TRBV21-1 is termed a pseudogene. This CDR3 spans 15 amino acids. This chain's CDR3 is CASIRLAGAFNEQFF. CDR3 coding DNA: TGTGCCAGCATCAGACTAGCGGGTGCTTTCAATGAGCAGTTCTTC.

The chain is built from TRBV7-9 and TRBJ2-5; 11 nucleotides line up with TRBD2. The CDR3 has 15 residues. The V gene's germline CDR1 is SEHNR and CDR2 FQNEAQ (reference sequence). Trimming cost V 5 bases and J 4 bases; bases outside gene matches: 6. CDR3 in amino acids: CASSRGLAARETQYF. The CDR3 coding sequence is TGTGCCAGCAGCCGGGGACTAGCGGCCCGAGAGACCCAGTACTTC.

The genes are TRBV4-2 and TRBJ2-1; 16 bases fit TRBD2. This CDR3 has 20 amino acids. Germline V gives CDR1 LGHNA, CDR2 YNFKEQ. V dropped 4 bases and J dropped 7; count of bases not matched to a gene: 16. The CDR3 DNA follows: TGTGCCAGCAGCCGCCTCGTTACAGGGACTAGCGGGAGGGCGGGAAATGAGCAGTTCTTC. This codes for CASSRLVTGTSGRAGNEQFF.

V gene TRBV7-6 combines with J gene TRBJ2-2; weak D call: TRBD2 (6 bases). Trimming left V 5 bases short and J 5 bases short, with 18 bases between. The CDR3 is 16 amino acids. Germline CDR1 is SGHVS and CDR2 is FNYEAQ. The CDR3 spells CASSPVGTQKTGELFF. The CDR3 DNA is TGTGCCAGCAGCCCCGTTGGGACTCAAAAGACCGGGGAGCTGTTTTTT.

The table lists this clone with a count of one. The rearrangement joins TRBV7-8 to TRBJ1-5, with a possible D match to TRBD1 (6 bases). Trimming shortened V by 2 bases and J by 7 bases, and 12 bases separated the two germline ends. The CDR3 sequence is 14 residues long. The germline gives CDR1 SGHVS, CDR2 FQNEAQ. The CDR3, as DNA: TGTGCCAGCAGCTTACAGGGGAGTGGGCAGCCCCAGCATTTT. It translates to CASSLQGSGQPQHF.

The table lists this clone with a count of one. This chain links TRBV3-1 (or the pseudogene TRBV3-2) with TRBJ1-6; D unresolved. The CDR3 is 12 residues long. Trimming shortened V by 1 base and J by 10 bases, and 5 bases separated the two germline ends. CDR1 LGHDT and CDR2 YNNKEL come from the germline V gene (reference sequence). The CDR3 DNA reads TGTGCCAGCAGCCAAGGGCACTCACCCCTCCACTTT. The encoded protein is CASSQGHSPLHF.

A word on this clone: Other nucleotide sequences from this sample produce the same CDR3. This rearrangement joins TRBV28 to TRBJ1-5; 7 bases align to TRBD1. The CDR3 has 12 residues. CDR1 is MDHEN, CDR2 SYDVKM, per germline. V was pared by 6 bases and J by 7 bases, with 3 bases of the junction left unmatched. CDR3 nucleotides: TGTGCCAGCAGCCTACAGGGGCAGCCCCAGCATTTT. This gives the protein CASSLQGQPQHF.

The gene calls are TRBV10-1 and TRBJ2-5, with 9 positions matching TRBD2. The germline V gene has CDR1 WNHNN and CDR2 SYGVQD (reference sequence). V was clipped by 4 bases and J by 2 bases; unmatched bases: 32. The CDR3 is 24 residues long. CDR3 in DNA: TGCGCCAGCAGTGTCTGGGTGTTGGGGCTCCTGGGGTCGAAGATAGCGGGAGAGCAAGAGACCCAGTACTTC. Its protein product is CASSVWVLGLLGSKIAGEQETQYF.

This clone was counted once. The CDR3 DNA reads as TGTGCCAGCAGCCCCGGGCAGGGGGTCCACAATGAGCAGTTCTTC. Its protein is CASSPGQGVHNEQFF. This chain joins TRBV11-2 and TRBJ2-1, with TRBD1 matching 7 bases. This CDR3 is 15 amino acids long. J lost 5 bases, V lost 5 bases, and 9 bases had no gene match. Per the germline V gene, CDR1 is SGHAT and CDR2 is FQNNGV.

The J gene is TRBJ1-2, the V gene TRBV7-2; 8 bases match TRBD1. This CDR3 contains 14 residues. Trimming cost V 1 base and J 6 bases; bases outside gene matches: 4. The V gene's germline CDR1 is SGHTA and CDR2 FQGNSA. The CDR3 reads CASSLVTTGDGYTF. The CDR3 bases are TGTGCCAGCAGCTTAGTTACGACAGGGGATGGCTACACCTTC.

The chain combines TRBV2 with TRBJ1-2; D might be TRBD1 (6 bases). This CDR3 contains 14 residues. Trimming shortened V by 5 bases and J by 4 bases, and 14 bases separated the two germline ends. CDR1 and CDR2 (germline): SNHLY, FYNNEI. CDR3 nucleotides: TGTGCCAGCAGTACAGGGAATGTTGGCTATGGCTACACCTTC. It codes for CASSTGNVGYGYTF.

V gene TRBV6-6 combines with J gene TRBJ1-1; 7 positions match TRBD1. Trimming removed 10 bases from V and 4 bases from J; junction bases left unmatched: 6. This CDR3 region has 12 residues. CDR1 and CDR2 from the germline V gene are MNHNY and SVGAGI (reference sequence). The CDR3 loop reads CATRGGVTEAFF. The CDR3 DNA sequence: TGTGCCACCAGGGGGGGAGTCACTGAAGCTTTCTTT.

This clone was counted once. The gene calls are TRBV12-5 and TRBJ2-3; D not resolved. V was trimmed by 7 bases and J by 2 bases, leaving 7 bases between them. Per germline, CDR1 LGHNT and CDR2 FRNRAP. This CDR3 has 12 residues. CDR3 amino acids: CASALSTDTQYF. DNA for the CDR3: TGTGCTAGTGCCCTCTCCACAGATACGCAGTATTTT. Drawing the rest from reference TRBV12-5 and TRBJ2-3, the complete variable domain is DARVTQTPRHKVTEMGQEVTMRCQPILGHNTVFWYRQTMMQGLELLAYFRNRAPLDDSGMPKDRFSAEMPDATLATLKIQPSEPRDSAVYFCASALSTDTQYFGPGTRLTVL.

V and J are TRBV6-5 and TRBJ2-7; 10 bases line up with TRBD1. Per germline, CDR1 MNHEY and CDR2 SVGAGI. The CDR3 has 13 residues. J gave up 6 bases and V 5 bases, and 4 bases lay outside the gene matches. The CDR3 sequence: CASSRTGGTEQYF. The CDR3, as DNA: TGTGCCAGCAGTAGGACAGGGGGGACCGAGCAGTACTTC.

This chain links TRBV7-9 with TRBJ2-7, with 9 bases fitting TRBD1. The CDR3 is made up of 16 amino acids. V was clipped by 5 bases and J by 0 bases; unmatched bases: 8. The germline V gene encodes CDR1 SEHNR and CDR2 FQNEAQ (reference sequence). The CDR3 sequence: CASSPRTGVSSYEQYF. For the CDR3, the DNA is TGTGCCAGCAGCCCGAGGACAGGGGTCTCCTCCTACGAGCAGTACTTC.

The genes are TRBV5-4 and TRBJ2-5; the D gene is possibly TRBD1 (6 bases). The length of the CDR3 is 15 residues. Germline V gene data show CDR1 as SGHNT and CDR2 as YYREEE (reference sequence). V was trimmed by 0 bases and J by 2 bases, leaving 11 bases between them. The CDR3 DNA reads as TGTGCCAGCAGCTTGGCCGAGACAGGACAAGAGACCCAGTACTTC. Amino acid sequence: CASSLAETGQETQYF. The full variable domain, with the rest looked up from reference TRBV5-4 and TRBJ2-5, is ETGVTQSPTHLIKTRGQQVTLRCSSQSGHNTVSWYQQALGQGPQFIFQYYREEENGRGNFPPRFSGLQFPNYSSELNVNALELDDSALYLCASSLAETGQETQYFGPGTRLLVL.

The V and J genes are TRBV3-1 (or the pseudogene TRBV3-2) and TRBJ1-2, with no clear D. The CDR3 contains 11 residues. CDR1 and CDR2 from the germline V gene are LGHDT and YNNKEL (reference sequence). Trimming shortened V by 0 bases and J by 8 bases, and 4 bases separated the two germline ends. Here the CDR3 DNA reads TGTGCCAGCAGCCAAGAGGGCGGCTACACCTTC. Translated: CASSQEGGYTF.

DNA of the CDR3: TGTGCCAGCACTTTAGGGACAGGGGTTGGGGAGCAGTACTTC. Amino acid sequence: CASTLGTGVGEQYF. J is TRBJ2-7 and V is TRBV2; 10 bases match TRBD1. This CDR3 is 14 amino acids long. Germline V gene sequence: CDR1 SNHLY, CDR2 FYNNEI. The junction had 10 bases not matched to a gene; V was cut back by 7 bases and J by 7 bases.

The CDR3 reads CASSDSPTSGWQYF. The CDR3 region has the DNA TGTGCCAGCAGTGACTCCCCTACTAGCGGATGGCAGTACTTC. The chain recombines TRBV6-4 with TRBJ2-7; 8 nucleotides align to TRBD2. This CDR3 spans 14 amino acids. Trimming removed 0 bases from V and 9 bases from J; junction bases left unmatched: 7. Germline V gives CDR1 MRHNA, CDR2 SNTAGT.

This clone was counted a few times. This chain connects TRBV28 to TRBJ1-1; weak D call: TRBD1 (5 bases). From germline, CDR1 is MDHEN and CDR2 SYDVKM. There are 14 residues in the CDR3. Trimming removed 5 bases at V and 5 bases at J, with 15 bases between. The CDR3 loop reads CASSPSGGVTEAFF. Written as DNA, the CDR3 is TGTGCCAGCAGTCCATCGGGGGGGGTGACTGAAGCTTTCTTT.

This clone was counted once. This chain uses TRBV3-1 (or the pseudogene TRBV3-2) with TRBJ2-7; unclear D gene. V was cut by 3 bases and J by 3 bases, with 12 bases left in between. Germline CDR1 and CDR2: LGHDT and YNNKEL (reference sequence). The CDR3 runs 14 residues. This chain's CDR3 is CASSQRHPNYEQYF. The CDR3, as DNA: TGTGCCAGCAGCCAGCGTCACCCCAACTACGAGCAGTACTTC.

This chain uses TRBV27 with TRBJ2-7; possibly TRBD1 for D (6 bases). The CDR3 has 15 residues. Trimming took 9 bases from V and 2 from J, leaving 20 bases between them. Germline V gene lookup returns CDR1 MNHEY and CDR2 SMNVEV (reference sequence). This chain's CDR3 is CASAGSRDNTYEQYF. CDR3 coding DNA: TGTGCCAGTGCCGGGTCTAGGGACAACACCTACGAGCAGTACTTC.

The chain combines TRBV4-1 with TRBJ2-2; TRBD2 aligns across 7 bases. Unmatched junction bases numbered 11, after V lost 4 bases and J lost 6 bases. Per germline, CDR1 MGHRA and CDR2 YSYEKL. CDR3 length: 16 residues. The CDR3: CASSLLPRGVSGELFF. In DNA, the CDR3 is TGCGCCAGCAGCCTCCTCCCACGGGGGGTTTCCGGGGAGCTGTTTTTT.

The chain carries TRBV10-3 and TRBJ1-5, with 11 nucleotides matching TRBD1. This CDR3 contains 16 residues. Per germline, CDR1 ENHRY and CDR2 SYGVKD. The V gene end was trimmed by 2 bases and the J gene end by 7 bases; junction bases not matched to a gene: 7. The CDR3 loop is CAISEPGQGAGQPQHF. The CDR3 region has the DNA TGTGCCATCAGTGAGCCCGGACAGGGGGCAGGGCAGCCCCAGCATTTT.

The V and J genes are TRBV7-9 and TRBJ2-2; D is possibly TRBD1 (6 bases). The CDR3 sequence is 16 residues long. The germline V and J ends were trimmed by 5 bases and 0 bases, with 13 bases remaining between them. Per the germline V gene, CDR1 is SEHNR and CDR2 is FQNEAQ (reference sequence). This chain's CDR3 is CASSPRDTANTGELFF. The CDR3 bases are TGTGCCAGCAGCCCTCGGGACACCGCGAACACCGGGGAGCTGTTTTTT.

The chain joins TRBV27 to TRBJ2-1; D perhaps matches TRBD2 (7 bases). CDR1 and CDR2 from the germline V gene are MNHEY and SMNVEV (reference sequence). CDR3 length: 14 amino acids. Trimming took 3 bases from V and 10 from J, leaving 16 bases between them. The CDR3 is CASSLGGGGVEQFF. The CDR3 DNA reads TGTGCCAGCAGTTTGGGGGGAGGGGGAGTAGAGCAGTTCTTC.

The genes are TRBV28 and TRBJ1-4; TRBD1 matches 7 bases. With V trimmed by 4 bases and J by 7 bases, 9 bases remained unmatched. This CDR3 region has 15 residues. Germline loops: CDR1 MDHEN, CDR2 SYDVKM. The CDR3 bases are TGTGCCAGCAGTTCACAGGGGTCAAGGGCTGAAAAACTGTTTTTT. This encodes CASSSQGSRAEKLFF.

The chain has TRBV7-8 and TRBJ1-1; 7 bases align to TRBD1. V lost 4 bases to trimming and J lost 8 bases; unmatched junction nucleotides: 13. The length of the CDR3 is 15 residues. Germline V gene sequence: CDR1 SGHVS, CDR2 FQNEAQ. The CDR3 region has the DNA TGTGCCAGCAGCTACCAGACAGGGTCGTCGGTAGAAGCTTTCTTT. This sequence encodes CASSYQTGSSVEAFF. Combining the CDR3 with reference TRBV7-8 and TRBJ1-1 gives the whole variable domain GAGVSQSPRYKVAKRGQDVALRCDPISGHVSLFWYQQALGQGPEFLTYFQNEAQLDKSGLPSDRFFAERPEGSVSTLKIQRTQQEDSAVYLCASSYQTGSSVEAFFGQGTRLTVV.

The V call is TRBV6-1, the J call TRBJ1-5, with no clear D. Germline-derived CDR1 and CDR2 are MNHNS and SASEGT. This CDR3 comprises 14 residues. V dropped 1 base and J dropped 6 bases, with 10 bases sitting between them. CDR3 sequence (DNA): TGTGCCAGCAGTGAAGGCGGAACGGGTCAGCCCCAGCATTTT. Translation gives CASSEGGTGQPQHF.